This T cell receptor (beta chain) was documented in a study of identical twins. Germline CDR1 is SGHKS and CDR2 is YYEKEE (reference sequence). The V segment lost 4 bases and the J segment 4 bases; nucleotides outside the gene matches: 11. The CDR3 consists of 16 residues. TCRdb itself ran the 5' RACE reads through MiXCR, one entry per CDR3 protein. In the table there are 1.5 million to 2 million distinct CDR3 sequences, about 30% of which are singletons. Sequencing used cord blood. The chain joins TRBV5-5 to TRBJ2-1; 7 bases are a match to TRBD1. The receptor was isolated from a newborn girl in good health. CDR3 amino acids: CASSPTMTGRYNEQFF. The CDR3 region has the DNA TGTGCCAGCAGCCCAACGATGACAGGGCGGTACAATGAGCAGTTCTTC. The full variable domain, its missing parts supplied by reference TRBV5-5 and TRBJ2-1, is DAGVTQSPTHLIKTRGQQVTLRCSPISGHKSVSWYQQVLGQGPQFIFQYYEKEERGRGNFPDRFSARQFPNYSSELNVNALLLGDSALYLCASSPTMTGRYNEQFFGPGTRLTVL.